One sample yielded the 3 T cell receptor beta chains listed below, sequenced in a study of CD8 T cells in ankylosing spondylitis. TCRdb recomputed calls from the 5' RACE reads with MiXCR, one row per CDR3 protein. The sample lists some 150,000 distinct CDR3 sequences, about 42% seen once, with about 16% in the top ten. Sequenced input: synovial fluid, either unsorted or a sorted T cell fraction (not recorded which). These receptors were taken from a male donor with ankylosing spondylitis.

J is TRBJ2-2 and V is TRBV11-1; 12 bases match TRBD2. The V gene end was trimmed by 0 bases and the J gene end by 0 bases; junction bases not matched to a gene: 11. CDR1 and CDR2 (germline): SGHAT, FQDESV (reference sequence). The CDR3 loop spans 21 amino acids. The CDR3 spells CASSLARLAGAPSTNTGELFF. The CDR3 DNA reads as TGTGCCAGCAGCTTAGCTAGACTAGCGGGAGCCCCAAGCACGAACACCGGGGAGCTGTTTTTT.

The chain couples TRBV6-5 to TRBJ2-2, with TRBD1 as a possible D gene (6 bases). CDR1 and CDR2 from the germline V gene are MNHEY and SVGAGI. The CDR3 runs 14 residues. V dropped 2 bases and J dropped 6 bases, with 10 bases sitting between them. The CDR3 reads CASSYAQGPGELFF. CDR3 nucleotides: TGTGCCAGCAGTTACGCACAGGGTCCCGGGGAGCTGTTTTTT.

The chain joins TRBV28 to TRBJ1-3, with D possibly matching TRBD1 (6 bases). CDR1 MDHEN and CDR2 SYDVKM come from the germline V gene. Trimming took off 3 bases at V and 4 bases at J, with 16 bases between the two ends. The CDR3 runs to 16 residues. The CDR3 region has the DNA TGTGCCAGCAGTTTTCGGACAGTAAATCCAGGAAACACCATATATTTT. Amino acid sequence: CASSFRTVNPGNTIYF. The complete variable domain, with remaining parts taken from reference TRBV28 and TRBJ1-3, reads DVKVTQSSRYLVKRTGEKVFLECVQDMDHENMFWYRQDPGLGLRLIYFSYDVKMKEKGDIPEGYSVSREKKERFSLILESASTNQTSMYLCASSFRTVNPGNTIYFGEGSWLTVV.